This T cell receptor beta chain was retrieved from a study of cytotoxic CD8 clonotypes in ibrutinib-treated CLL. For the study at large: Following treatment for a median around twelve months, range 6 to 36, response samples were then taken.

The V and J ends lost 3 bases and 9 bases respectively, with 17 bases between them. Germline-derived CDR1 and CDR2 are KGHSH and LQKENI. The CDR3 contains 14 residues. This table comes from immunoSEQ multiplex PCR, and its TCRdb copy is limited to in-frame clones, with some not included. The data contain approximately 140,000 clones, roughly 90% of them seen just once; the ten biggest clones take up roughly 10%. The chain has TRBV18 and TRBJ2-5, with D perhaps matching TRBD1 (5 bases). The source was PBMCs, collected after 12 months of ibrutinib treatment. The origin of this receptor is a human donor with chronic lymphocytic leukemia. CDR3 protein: CASSPFRGFGAQYF. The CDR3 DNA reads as TGTGCCAGCTCACCTTTTAGGGGCTTTGGGGCCCAGTACTTC.